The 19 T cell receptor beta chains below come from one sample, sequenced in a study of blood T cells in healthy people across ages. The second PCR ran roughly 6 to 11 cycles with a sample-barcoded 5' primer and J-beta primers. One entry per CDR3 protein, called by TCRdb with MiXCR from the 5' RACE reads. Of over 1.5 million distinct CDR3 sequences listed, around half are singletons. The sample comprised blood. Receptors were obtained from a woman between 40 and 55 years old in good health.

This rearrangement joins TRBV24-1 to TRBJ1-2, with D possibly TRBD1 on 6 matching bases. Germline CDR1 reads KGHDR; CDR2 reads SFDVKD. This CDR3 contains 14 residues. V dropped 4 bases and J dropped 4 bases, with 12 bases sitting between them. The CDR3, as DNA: TGTGCCACCAGTGAACCAGGACAGCCCTATGGCTACACCTTC. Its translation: CATSEPGQPYGYTF.

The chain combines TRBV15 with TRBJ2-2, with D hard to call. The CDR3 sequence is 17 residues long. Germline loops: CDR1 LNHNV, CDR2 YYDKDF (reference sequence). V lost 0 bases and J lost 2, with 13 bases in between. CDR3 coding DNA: TGTGCCACCAGCAGAGAAGGCTGGGAAGGTAACACCGGGGAGCTGTTTTTT. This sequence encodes CATSREGWEGNTGELFF.

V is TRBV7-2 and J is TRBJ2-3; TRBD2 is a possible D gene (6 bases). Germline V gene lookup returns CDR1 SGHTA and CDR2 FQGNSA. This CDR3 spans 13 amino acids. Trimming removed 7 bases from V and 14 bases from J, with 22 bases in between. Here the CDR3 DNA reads TGTGCCAGCACCGTAGACCCCGGGACTCATCCGTATTTT. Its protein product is CASTVDPGTHPYF.

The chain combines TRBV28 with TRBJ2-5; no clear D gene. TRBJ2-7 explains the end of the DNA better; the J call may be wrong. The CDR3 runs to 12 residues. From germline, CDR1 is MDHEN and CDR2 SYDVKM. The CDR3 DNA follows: TGTGCCAGCAGTTCCAACGGACGCGAGCAGTACTTC. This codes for CASSSNGREQYF.

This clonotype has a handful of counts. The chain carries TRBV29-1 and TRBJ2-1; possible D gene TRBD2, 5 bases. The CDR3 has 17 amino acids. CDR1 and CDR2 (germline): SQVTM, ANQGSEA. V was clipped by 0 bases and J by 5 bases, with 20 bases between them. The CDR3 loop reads CSVEDPEGDGNNNEQFF. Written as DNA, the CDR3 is TGCAGCGTTGAAGATCCCGAGGGTGACGGGAATAACAATGAGCAGTTCTTC.

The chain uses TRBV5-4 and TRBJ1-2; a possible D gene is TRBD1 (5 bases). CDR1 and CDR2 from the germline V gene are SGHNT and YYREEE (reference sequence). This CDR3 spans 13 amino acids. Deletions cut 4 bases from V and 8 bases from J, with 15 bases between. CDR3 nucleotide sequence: TGTGCCAGCAGCCCGGAGGGGATTTCGGGCTACACCTTC. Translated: CASSPEGISGYTF. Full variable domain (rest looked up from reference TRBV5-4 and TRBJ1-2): ETGVTQSPTHLIKTRGQQVTLRCSSQSGHNTVSWYQQALGQGPQFIFQYYREEENGRGNFPPRFSGLQFPNYSSELNVNALELDDSALYLCASSPEGISGYTFGSGTRLTVV.

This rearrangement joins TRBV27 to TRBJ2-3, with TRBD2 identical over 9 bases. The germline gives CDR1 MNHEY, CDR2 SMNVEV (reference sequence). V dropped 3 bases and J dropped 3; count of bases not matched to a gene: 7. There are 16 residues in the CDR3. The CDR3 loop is CASSFRRGGGTDTQYF. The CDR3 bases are TGTGCCAGCAGTTTTCGGCGGGGGGGCGGGACAGATACGCAGTATTTT.

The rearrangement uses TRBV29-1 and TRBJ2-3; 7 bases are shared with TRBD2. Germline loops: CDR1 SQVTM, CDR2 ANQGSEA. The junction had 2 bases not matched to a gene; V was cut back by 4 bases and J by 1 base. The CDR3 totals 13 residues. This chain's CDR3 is CSVAAGGTDTQYF. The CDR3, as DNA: TGCAGCGTTGCGGCGGGGGGCACAGATACGCAGTATTTT.

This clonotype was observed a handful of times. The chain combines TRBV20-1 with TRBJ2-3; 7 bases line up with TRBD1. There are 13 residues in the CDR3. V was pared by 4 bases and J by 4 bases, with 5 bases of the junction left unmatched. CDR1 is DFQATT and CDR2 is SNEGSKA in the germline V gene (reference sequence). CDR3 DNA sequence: TGCAGTGCTACCGGACAGGCAGCAGATACGCAGTATTTT. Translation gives CSATGQAADTQYF.

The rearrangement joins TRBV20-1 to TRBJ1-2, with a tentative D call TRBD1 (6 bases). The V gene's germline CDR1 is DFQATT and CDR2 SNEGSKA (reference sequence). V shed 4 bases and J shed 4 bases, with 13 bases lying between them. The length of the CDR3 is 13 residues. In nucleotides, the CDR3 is TGCAGTGCTATAGGCAGGGGAGTCTATGGCTACACCTTC. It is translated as CSAIGRGVYGYTF.

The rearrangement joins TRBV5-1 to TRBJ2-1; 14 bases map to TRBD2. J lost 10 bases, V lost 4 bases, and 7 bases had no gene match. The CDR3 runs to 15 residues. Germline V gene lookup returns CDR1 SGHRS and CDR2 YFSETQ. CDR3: CASSAGLAGGMEQFF. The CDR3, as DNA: TGCGCCAGCAGCGCCGGACTAGCGGGGGGAATGGAGCAGTTCTTC.

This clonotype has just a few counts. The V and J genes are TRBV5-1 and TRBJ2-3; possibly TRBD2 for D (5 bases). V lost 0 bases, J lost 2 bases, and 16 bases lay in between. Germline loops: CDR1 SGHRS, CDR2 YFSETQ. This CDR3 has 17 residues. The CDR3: CASSLGMQGLITDTQYF. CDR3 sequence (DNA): TGCGCCAGCAGCTTGGGGATGCAAGGACTGATCACAGATACGCAGTATTTT.

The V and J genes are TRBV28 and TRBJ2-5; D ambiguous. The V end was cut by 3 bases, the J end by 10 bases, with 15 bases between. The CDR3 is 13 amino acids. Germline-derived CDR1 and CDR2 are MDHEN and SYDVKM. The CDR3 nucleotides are TGTGCCAGCAGTTTTTTGTTGGGATCTGACCAGTACTTC. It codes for CASSFLLGSDQYF.

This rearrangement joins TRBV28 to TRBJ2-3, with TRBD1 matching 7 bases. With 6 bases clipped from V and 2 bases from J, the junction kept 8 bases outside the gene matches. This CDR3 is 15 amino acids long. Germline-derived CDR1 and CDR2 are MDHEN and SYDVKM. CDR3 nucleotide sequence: TGTGCCAGCAGCCCCGGGACAGCTCTCACAGATACGCAGTATTTT. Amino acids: CASSPGTALTDTQYF.

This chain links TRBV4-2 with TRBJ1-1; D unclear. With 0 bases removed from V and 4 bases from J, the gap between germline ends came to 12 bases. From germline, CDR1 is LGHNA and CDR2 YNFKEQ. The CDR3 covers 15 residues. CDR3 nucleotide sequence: TGTGCCAGCAGCCAAGATAGCATCATCGGCACTGAAGCTTTCTTT. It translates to CASSQDSIIGTEAFF.

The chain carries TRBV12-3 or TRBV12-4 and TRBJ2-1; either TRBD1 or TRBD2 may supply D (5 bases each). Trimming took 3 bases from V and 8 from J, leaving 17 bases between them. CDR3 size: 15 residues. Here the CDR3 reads CASSLPRGPSDEQFF. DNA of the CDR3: TGTGCCAGCAGTTTGCCCCGGGGCCCTTCCGATGAGCAGTTCTTC.

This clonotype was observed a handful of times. The CDR3 spells CASSLRQGQAKNIQYF. The CDR3 region has the DNA TGTGCCAGCAGCCTACGACAGGGGCAGGCCAAAAACATTCAGTACTTC. J is TRBJ2-4 and V is TRBV28, with 8 bases identical to TRBD1. The germline V gene has CDR1 MDHEN and CDR2 SYDVKM. J gave up 1 base and V 6 bases, and 8 bases lay outside the gene matches. The CDR3 consists of 16 residues.

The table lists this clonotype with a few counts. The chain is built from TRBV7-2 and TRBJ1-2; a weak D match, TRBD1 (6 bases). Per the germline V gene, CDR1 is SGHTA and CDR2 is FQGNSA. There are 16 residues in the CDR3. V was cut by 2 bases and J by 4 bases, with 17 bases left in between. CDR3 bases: TGTGCCAGCAGCTTATCGTCAGGACAGCATAGCTATGGCTACACCTTC. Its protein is CASSLSSGQHSYGYTF.

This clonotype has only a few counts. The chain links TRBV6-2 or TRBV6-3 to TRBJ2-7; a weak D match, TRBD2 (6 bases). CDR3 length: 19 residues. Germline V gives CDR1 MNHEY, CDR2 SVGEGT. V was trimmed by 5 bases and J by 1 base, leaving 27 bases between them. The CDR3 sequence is CASSATVRLAGLPSYEQYF. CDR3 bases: TGTGCCAGCAGTGCCACGGTACGCCTCGCCGGACTACCTTCCTACGAGCAGTACTTC.